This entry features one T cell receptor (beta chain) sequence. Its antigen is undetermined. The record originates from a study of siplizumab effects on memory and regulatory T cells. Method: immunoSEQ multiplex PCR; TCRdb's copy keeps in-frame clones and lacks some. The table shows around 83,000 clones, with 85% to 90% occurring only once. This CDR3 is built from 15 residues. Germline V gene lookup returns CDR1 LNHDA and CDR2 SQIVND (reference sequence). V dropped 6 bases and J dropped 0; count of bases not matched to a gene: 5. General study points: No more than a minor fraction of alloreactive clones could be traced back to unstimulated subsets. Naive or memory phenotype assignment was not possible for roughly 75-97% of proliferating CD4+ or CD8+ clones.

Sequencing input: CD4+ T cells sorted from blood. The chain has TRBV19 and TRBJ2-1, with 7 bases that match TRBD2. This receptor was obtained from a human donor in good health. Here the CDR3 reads CASRKREPSYNEQFF. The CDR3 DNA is TGTGCCAGTAGAAAGCGGGAACCCTCCTACAATGAGCAGTTCTTC. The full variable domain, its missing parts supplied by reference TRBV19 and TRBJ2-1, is DGGITQSPKYLFRKEGQNVTLSCEQNLNHDAMYWYRQDPGQGLRLIYYSQIVNDFQKGDIAEGYSVSREKKESFPLTVTSAQKNPTAFYLCASRKREPSYNEQFFGPGTRLTVL.